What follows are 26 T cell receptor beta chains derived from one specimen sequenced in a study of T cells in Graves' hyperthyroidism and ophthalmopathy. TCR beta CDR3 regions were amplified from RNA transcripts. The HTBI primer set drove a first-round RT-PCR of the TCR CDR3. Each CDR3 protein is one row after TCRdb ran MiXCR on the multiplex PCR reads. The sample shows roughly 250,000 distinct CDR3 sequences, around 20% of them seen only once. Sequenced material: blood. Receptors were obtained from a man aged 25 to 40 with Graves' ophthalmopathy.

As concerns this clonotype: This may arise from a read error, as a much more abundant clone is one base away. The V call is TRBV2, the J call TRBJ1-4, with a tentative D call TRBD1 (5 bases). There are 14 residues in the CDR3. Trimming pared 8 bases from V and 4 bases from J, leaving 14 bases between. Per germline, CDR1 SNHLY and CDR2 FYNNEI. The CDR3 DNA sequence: TGTGCCAGCGGGAGTACGGGACTTAATGAAAAACTGTTTTTT. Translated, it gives CASGSTGLNEKLFF.

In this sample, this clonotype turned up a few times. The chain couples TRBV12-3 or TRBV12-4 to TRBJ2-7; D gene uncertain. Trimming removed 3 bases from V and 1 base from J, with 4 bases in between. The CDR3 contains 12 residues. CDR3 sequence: CASSFISYEQYF. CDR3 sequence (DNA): TGTGCCAGCAGTTTTATTTCCTACGAGCAGTACTTC.

The CDR3 coding sequence is TGTGCCAGCAGTCCAGGGGGTTGGGGTCAGCCCCAGCATTTT. Translating it yields CASSPGGWGQPQHF. This chain links TRBV28 with TRBJ1-5, with TRBD1 matching 7 bases. CDR3 length equals 14 residues. With 5 bases clipped from V and 6 bases from J, the junction kept 7 bases outside the gene matches. CDR1 is MDHEN, CDR2 SYDVKM, per germline. Using reference TRBV28 and TRBJ1-5 for the parts outside the CDR3, the full variable domain is DVKVTQSSRYLVKRTGEKVFLECVQDMDHENMFWYRQDPGLGLRLIYFSYDVKMKEKGDIPEGYSVSREKKERFSLILESASTNQTSMYLCASSPGGWGQPQHFGDGTRLSIL.

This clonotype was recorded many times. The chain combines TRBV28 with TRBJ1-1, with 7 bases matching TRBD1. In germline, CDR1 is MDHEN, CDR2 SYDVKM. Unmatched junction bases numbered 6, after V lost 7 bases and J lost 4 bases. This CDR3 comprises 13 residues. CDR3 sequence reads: CASNLQGVTEAFF. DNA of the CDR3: TGTGCCAGCAATCTGCAGGGGGTCACTGAAGCTTTCTTT.

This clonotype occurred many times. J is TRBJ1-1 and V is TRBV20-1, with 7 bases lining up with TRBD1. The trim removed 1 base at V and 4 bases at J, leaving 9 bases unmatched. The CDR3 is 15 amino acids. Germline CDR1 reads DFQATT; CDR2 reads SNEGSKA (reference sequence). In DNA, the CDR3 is TGCAGTGCTAGAGCCCCCCTACACAGGGGCACTGAAGCTTTCTTT. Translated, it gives CSARAPLHRGTEAFF.

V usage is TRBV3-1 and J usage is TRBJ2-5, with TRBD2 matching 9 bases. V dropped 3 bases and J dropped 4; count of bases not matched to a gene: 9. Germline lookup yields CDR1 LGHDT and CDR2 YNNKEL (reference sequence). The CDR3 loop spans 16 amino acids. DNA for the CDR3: TGTGCCAGCAGCCAGGCGGGGGGGCGGGTACTAGAGACCCAGTACTTC. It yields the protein CASSQAGGRVLETQYF.

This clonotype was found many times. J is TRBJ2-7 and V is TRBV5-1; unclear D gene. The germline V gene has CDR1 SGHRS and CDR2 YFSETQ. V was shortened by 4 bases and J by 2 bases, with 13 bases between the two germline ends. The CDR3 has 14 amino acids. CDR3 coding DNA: TGCGCCAGCAGCGAGGCGACACCCACCTACGAGCAGTACTTC. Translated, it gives CASSEATPTYEQYF.

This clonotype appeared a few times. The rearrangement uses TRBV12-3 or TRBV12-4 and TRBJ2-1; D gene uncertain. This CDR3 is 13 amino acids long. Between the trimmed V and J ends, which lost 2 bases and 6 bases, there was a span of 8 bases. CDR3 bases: TGTGCCAGCAGTTTATTGGGTGGCAATGAGCAGTTCTTC. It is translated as CASSLLGGNEQFF.

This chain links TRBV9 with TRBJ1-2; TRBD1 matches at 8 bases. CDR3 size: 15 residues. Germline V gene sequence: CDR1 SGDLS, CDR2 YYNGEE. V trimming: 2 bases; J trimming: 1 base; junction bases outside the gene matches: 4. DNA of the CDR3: TGTGCCAGCAGCGTGAGGGACAGGCTTAACTATGGCTACACCTTC. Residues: CASSVRDRLNYGYTF.

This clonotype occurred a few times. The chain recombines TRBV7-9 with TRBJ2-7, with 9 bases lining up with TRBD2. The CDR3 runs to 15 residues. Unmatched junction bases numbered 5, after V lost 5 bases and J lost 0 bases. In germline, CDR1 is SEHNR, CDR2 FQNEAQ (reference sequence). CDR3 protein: CASSTPGLASYEQYF. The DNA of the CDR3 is TGTGCCAGCAGCACACCGGGACTAGCCTCCTACGAGCAGTACTTC.

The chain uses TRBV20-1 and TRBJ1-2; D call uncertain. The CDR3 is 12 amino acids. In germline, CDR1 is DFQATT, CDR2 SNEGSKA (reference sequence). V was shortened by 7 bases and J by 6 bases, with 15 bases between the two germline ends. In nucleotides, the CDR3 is TGCAGTGTTGAGGGTGTCATGAATGGCTACACCTTC. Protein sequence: CSVEGVMNGYTF.

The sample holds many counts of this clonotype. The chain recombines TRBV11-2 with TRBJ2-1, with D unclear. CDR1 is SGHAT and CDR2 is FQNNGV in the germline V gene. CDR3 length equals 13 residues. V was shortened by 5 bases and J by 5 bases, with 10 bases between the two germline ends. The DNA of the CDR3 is TGTGCCAGCAGCCTCACTCCCGACAATGAGCAGTTCTTC. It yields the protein CASSLTPDNEQFF.

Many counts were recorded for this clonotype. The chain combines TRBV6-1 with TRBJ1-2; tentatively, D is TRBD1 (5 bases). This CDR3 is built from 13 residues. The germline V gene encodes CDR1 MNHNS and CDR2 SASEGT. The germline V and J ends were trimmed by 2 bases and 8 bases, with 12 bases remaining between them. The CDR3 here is CASSETGTWGYTF. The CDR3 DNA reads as TGTGCCAGCAGTGAAACAGGAACTTGGGGCTACACCTTC.

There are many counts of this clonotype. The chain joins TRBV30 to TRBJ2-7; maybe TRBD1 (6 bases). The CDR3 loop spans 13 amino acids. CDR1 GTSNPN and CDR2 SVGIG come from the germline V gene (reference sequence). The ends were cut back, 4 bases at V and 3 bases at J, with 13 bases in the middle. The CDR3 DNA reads TGTGCCTGGAAAACAGGGTTGGACTACGAGCAGTACTTC. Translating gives CAWKTGLDYEQYF.

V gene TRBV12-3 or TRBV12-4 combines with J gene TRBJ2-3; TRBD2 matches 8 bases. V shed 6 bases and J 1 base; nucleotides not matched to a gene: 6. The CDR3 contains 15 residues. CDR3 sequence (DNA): TGTGCCAGCAGGGCGGGGGGCTCGGGCACAGATACGCAGTATTTT. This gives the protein CASRAGGSGTDTQYF.

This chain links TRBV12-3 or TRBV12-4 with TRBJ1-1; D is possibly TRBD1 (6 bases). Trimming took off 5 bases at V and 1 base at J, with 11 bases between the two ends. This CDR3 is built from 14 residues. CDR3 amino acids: CASSGRGANTEAFF. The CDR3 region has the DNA TGTGCCAGCAGTGGGAGGGGGGCGAACACTGAAGCTTTCTTT.

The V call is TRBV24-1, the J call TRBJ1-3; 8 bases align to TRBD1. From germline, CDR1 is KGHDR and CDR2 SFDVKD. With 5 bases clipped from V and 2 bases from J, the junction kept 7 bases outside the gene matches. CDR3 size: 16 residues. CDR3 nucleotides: TGTGCCACCAGTGCTCGGACAGGGTGGACTGGAAACACCATATATTTT. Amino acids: CATSARTGWTGNTIYF.

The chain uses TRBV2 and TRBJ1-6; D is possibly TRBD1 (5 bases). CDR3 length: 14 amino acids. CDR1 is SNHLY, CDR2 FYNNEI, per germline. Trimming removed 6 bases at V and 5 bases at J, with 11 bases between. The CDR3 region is CASRGGSDNSPLHF. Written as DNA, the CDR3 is TGTGCCAGCAGGGGGGGGTCGGATAATTCACCCCTCCACTTT.

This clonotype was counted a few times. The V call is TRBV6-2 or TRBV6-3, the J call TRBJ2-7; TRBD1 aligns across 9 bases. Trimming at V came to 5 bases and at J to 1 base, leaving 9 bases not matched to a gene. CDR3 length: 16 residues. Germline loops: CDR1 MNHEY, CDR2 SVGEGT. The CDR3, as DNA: TGTGCCAGCAGTACGTACAGGGGGCCTCTTTCCTACGAGCAGTACTTC. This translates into CASSTYRGPLSYEQYF.

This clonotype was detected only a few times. The CDR3 is CAISEWGGGNQPQHF. CDR3 nucleotide sequence: TGTGCCATCAGTGAATGGGGAGGCGGCAATCAGCCCCAGCATTTT. This chain connects TRBV10-3 to TRBJ1-5; no firm D call. Germline-derived CDR1 and CDR2 are ENHRY and SYGVKD. This CDR3 is 15 amino acids long. V was cut by 3 bases and J by 2 bases, with 11 bases left in between.

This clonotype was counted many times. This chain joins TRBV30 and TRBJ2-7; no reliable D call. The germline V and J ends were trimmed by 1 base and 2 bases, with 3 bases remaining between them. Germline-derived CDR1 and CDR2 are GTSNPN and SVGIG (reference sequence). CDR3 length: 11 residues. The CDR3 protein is CAWSGPYEQYF. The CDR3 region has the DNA TGTGCCTGGAGTGGCCCCTACGAGCAGTACTTC.

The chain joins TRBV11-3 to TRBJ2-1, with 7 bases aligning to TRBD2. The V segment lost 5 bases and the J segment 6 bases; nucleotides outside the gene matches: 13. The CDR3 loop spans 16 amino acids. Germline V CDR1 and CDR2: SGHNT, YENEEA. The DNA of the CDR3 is TGTGCCAGCAGCCTTTCGGGAAGCGGGGTTATCAATGAGCAGTTCTTC. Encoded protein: CASSLSGSGVINEQFF.

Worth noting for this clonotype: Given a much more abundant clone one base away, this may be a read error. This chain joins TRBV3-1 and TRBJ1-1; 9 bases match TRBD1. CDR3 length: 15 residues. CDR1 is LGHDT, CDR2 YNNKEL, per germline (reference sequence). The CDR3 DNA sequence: TGTTCCAGCAGCCAATCCGACAGGGGGGGGACTGAAGCTTTCTTT. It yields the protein CSSSQSDRGGTEAFF.

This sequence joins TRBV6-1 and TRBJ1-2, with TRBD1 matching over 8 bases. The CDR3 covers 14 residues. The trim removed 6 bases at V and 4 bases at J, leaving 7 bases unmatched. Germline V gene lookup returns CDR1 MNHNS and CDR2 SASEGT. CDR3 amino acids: CASSTDRVAYGYTF. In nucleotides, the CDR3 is TGTGCCAGCAGCACGGACAGGGTCGCCTATGGCTACACCTTC.

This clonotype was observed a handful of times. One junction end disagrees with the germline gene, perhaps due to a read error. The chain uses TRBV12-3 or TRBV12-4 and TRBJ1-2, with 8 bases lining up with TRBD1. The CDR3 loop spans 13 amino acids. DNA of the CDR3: TGTGCCAGCAGCCAACAGGGGGACTATGACTACACCTTC. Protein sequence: CASSQQGDYDYTF.

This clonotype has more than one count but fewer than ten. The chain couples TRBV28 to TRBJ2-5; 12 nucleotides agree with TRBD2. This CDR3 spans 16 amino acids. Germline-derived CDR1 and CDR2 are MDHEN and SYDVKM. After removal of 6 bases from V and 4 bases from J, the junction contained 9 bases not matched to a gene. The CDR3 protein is CASSGGTSGRTETQYF. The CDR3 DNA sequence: TGTGCCAGCAGCGGGGGAACTAGCGGGAGGACAGAGACCCAGTACTTC.